This is a list of T cell receptor beta chains from one sample in a study of T cells in Graves' hyperthyroidism and ophthalmopathy. Via MiXCR, TCRdb re-called the multiplex PCR reads, giving one row per CDR3 protein. The table includes 600,000 to 750,000 distinct CDR3 sequences, 17% detected once. Sequenced sample: blood. The receptors shown here come from a man aged 45 to 65 with Graves' hyperthyroidism. Both conserved end residues are part of each CDR3. The order of the fields is D gene, V gene, J gene, clone size, CDR3 protein, CDR3 DNA. The D gene is left open where the match is weak. Rows may omit the clone size; those that give it use once, few, many or a size class.

d_call: .
v_call: TRBV15
j_call: TRBJ1-2
clone_size: many
cdr3_aa: CATSRGNYGYTF
cdr3_nt: TGTGCCACCAGCAGAGGAAACTATGGCTACACCTTC

d_call: TRBD1
v_call: TRBV2
j_call: TRBJ2-1
clone_size: many
cdr3_aa: CASSPGTGGYNEQFF
cdr3_nt: TGTGCCAGCAGCCCCGGGACAGGGGGCTACAATGAGCAGTTCTTC

d_call: .
v_call: TRBV28
j_call: TRBJ1-6
clone_size: .
cdr3_aa: CASSPLGAPKGINSPLHF
cdr3_nt: TGTGCCAGCAGTCCCCTCGGGGCCCCAAAAGGAATTAATTCACCCCTCCACTTT

d_call: .
v_call: TRBV12-3/TRBV12-4
j_call: TRBJ2-5
clone_size: many
cdr3_aa: CASSLYSGQETQYF
cdr3_nt: TGTGCCAGCAGCTTGTATAGCGGACAAGAGACCCAGTACTTC

d_call: .
v_call: TRBV3-1
j_call: TRBJ2-5
clone_size: .
cdr3_aa: CASSQVLGGTQYF
cdr3_nt: TGTGCCAGCAGCCAAGTACTAGGCGGGACCCAGTACTTC

d_call: TRBD1
v_call: TRBV20-1
j_call: TRBJ1-1
clone_size: few
cdr3_aa: CSARDPAGGQEAFF
cdr3_nt: TGCAGTGCTAGAGATCCGGCAGGGGGTCAGGAAGCTTTCTTT

d_call: .
v_call: TRBV5-1
j_call: TRBJ2-3
clone_size: .
cdr3_aa: CASSLSSYYSSTDTQYF
cdr3_nt: TGCGCCAGCAGCTTGTCATCCTACTACTCTAGCACAGATACGCAGTATTTT

d_call: TRBD1
v_call: TRBV9
j_call: TRBJ2-7
clone_size: few
cdr3_aa: CASSPRRGTGRYEQYF
cdr3_nt: TGTGCCAGCAGCCCCCGGAGGGGGACAGGGAGATACGAGCAGTACTTC

d_call: .
v_call: TRBV2
j_call: TRBJ2-1
clone_size: many
cdr3_aa: CASIKRSSSYNEQFF
cdr3_nt: TGTGCCAGCATAAAGCGGAGCTCCTCCTACAATGAGCAGTTCTTC

d_call: .
v_call: TRBV7-9
j_call: TRBJ2-7
clone_size: many
cdr3_aa: CASSLVTDSYEQYF
cdr3_nt: TGTGCCAGCAGCTTAGTGACGGATTCCTACGAGCAGTACTTC

d_call: .
v_call: TRBV25-1
j_call: TRBJ2-3
clone_size: few
cdr3_aa: CASSDRQVRADTQYF
cdr3_nt: TGTGCCAGCAGTGATCGGCAAGTCAGAGCAGATACGCAGTATTTT

d_call: .
v_call: TRBV27
j_call: TRBJ2-1
clone_size: many
cdr3_aa: CASSLTFQGVYNEQFF
cdr3_nt: TGTGCCAGCAGTTTAACTTTCCAAGGGGTCTACAATGAGCAGTTCTTC

d_call: .
v_call: TRBV19
j_call: TRBJ1-1
clone_size: few
cdr3_aa: CASSGVWGAEAFF
cdr3_nt: TGTGCCAGTAGTGGGGTATGGGGCGCTGAAGCTTTCTTT

d_call: TRBD1
v_call: TRBV18
j_call: TRBJ1-6
clone_size: few
cdr3_aa: CASFGTGVNSPLHF
cdr3_nt: TGTGCCAGCTTCGGGACAGGGGTAAATTCACCCCTCCACTTT

d_call: TRBD1
v_call: TRBV19
j_call: TRBJ1-5
clone_size: few
cdr3_aa: CASSARTGQRQPQHF
cdr3_nt: TGTGCCAGTAGTGCCCGGACAGGTCAGCGTCAGCCCCAGCATTTT

d_call: .
v_call: TRBV2
j_call: TRBJ2-5
clone_size: many
cdr3_aa: CASTRGGHREETQYF
cdr3_nt: TGTGCCAGCACGCGAGGTGGGCACAGGGAAGAGACCCAGTACTTC

d_call: TRBD2
v_call: TRBV2
j_call: TRBJ2-3
clone_size: many
cdr3_aa: CASSVGTSGDTQYF
cdr3_nt: TGTGCCAGCAGTGTTGGGACTAGCGGAGATACGCAGTATTTT

d_call: TRBD1
v_call: TRBV12-5
j_call: TRBJ2-1
clone_size: many
cdr3_aa: CASGLHLGQVSYNEQFF
cdr3_nt: TGTGCTAGTGGTTTGCACTTGGGACAGGTATCCTACAATGAGCAGTTCTTC

d_call: .
v_call: TRBV12-5
j_call: TRBJ1-1
clone_size: many
cdr3_aa: CASGLQEGRAFF
cdr3_nt: TGTGCTAGTGGCCTCCAGGAGGGCAGAGCTTTCTTT

d_call: .
v_call: TRBV2
j_call: TRBJ1-5
clone_size: many
cdr3_aa: CASMMSSNQPQHF
cdr3_nt: TGTGCCAGCATGATGAGTAGCAATCAGCCCCAGCATTTT

d_call: .
v_call: TRBV28
j_call: TRBJ2-3
clone_size: many
cdr3_aa: CASSLGSPLADTQYF
cdr3_nt: TGTGCCAGCTCCCTAGGGAGCCCTTTGGCAGATACGCAGTATTTT

d_call: TRBD2
v_call: TRBV9
j_call: TRBJ2-7
clone_size: .
cdr3_aa: CASSASGKPYEQYF
cdr3_nt: TGTGCCAGCAGCGCAAGCGGGAAGCCCTACGAGCAGTACTTC

d_call: TRBD2
v_call: TRBV6-1
j_call: TRBJ2-1
clone_size: .
cdr3_aa: CASIPGGLAGKTEQFF
cdr3_nt: TGTGCCAGCATTCCCGGGGGACTAGCGGGAAAAACTGAGCAGTTCTTC

d_call: TRBD1
v_call: TRBV6-5
j_call: TRBJ2-3
clone_size: .
cdr3_aa: CASRLQGASDTQYF
cdr3_nt: TGTGCCAGCAGATTACAGGGGGCTTCAGATACGCAGTATTTT

d_call: TRBD1
v_call: TRBV12-3/TRBV12-4
j_call: TRBJ2-2
clone_size: few
cdr3_aa: CASSSGQVTGELFF
cdr3_nt: TGTGCCAGCAGCTCGGGACAGGTCACCGGGGAGCTGTTTTTT

d_call: .
v_call: TRBV30
j_call: TRBJ2-3
clone_size: many
cdr3_aa: CAWTGFTDTQYF
cdr3_nt: TGTGCCTGGACAGGATTCACAGATACGCAGTATTTT

d_call: .
v_call: TRBV7-9
j_call: TRBJ1-1
clone_size: few
cdr3_aa: CASSLVGRYGEAFF
cdr3_nt: TGTGCCAGCAGCTTAGTCGGACGTTATGGTGAAGCTTTCTTT

d_call: TRBD2
v_call: TRBV28
j_call: TRBJ2-7
clone_size: .
cdr3_aa: CASSLRLGLAGNVREQYF
cdr3_nt: TGTGCCAGCAGTCTTCGCCTGGGACTAGCGGGAAATGTACGCGAGCAGTACTTC

d_call: .
v_call: TRBV2
j_call: TRBJ2-1
clone_size: .
cdr3_aa: CASAPSRGNNEQFF
cdr3_nt: TGTGCCAGCGCCCCTTCGAGGGGGAACAATGAGCAGTTCTTC

d_call: .
v_call: TRBV6-1
j_call: TRBJ2-7
clone_size: .
cdr3_aa: CASSEEGQGVYSFPYEQYF
cdr3_nt: TGTGCCAGCAGTGAAGAGGGGCAGGGTGTATATTCGTTCCCCTACGAGCAGTACTTC

d_call: .
v_call: TRBV6-1
j_call: TRBJ1-5
clone_size: .
cdr3_aa: CASSSGQFNQPQHF
cdr3_nt: TGTGCCAGCAGTTCCGGACAGTTTAATCAGCCCCAGCATTTT

d_call: .
v_call: TRBV11-3
j_call: TRBJ2-5
clone_size: many
cdr3_aa: CASSPSRGRIETQYF
cdr3_nt: TGTGCCAGCAGCCCCTCCCGGGGGCGCATAGAGACCCAGTACTTC

d_call: .
v_call: TRBV3-1
j_call: TRBJ2-1
clone_size: .
cdr3_aa: CASSPRDIGNEQFF
cdr3_nt: TGTGCCAGCAGCCCAAGGGACATCGGCAATGAGCAGTTCTTC

d_call: TRBD2
v_call: TRBV25-1
j_call: TRBJ2-3
clone_size: once
cdr3_aa: CAGSKMGAGADTQYF
cdr3_nt: TGTGCCGGCTCCAAAATGGGAGCGGGGGCAGATACGCAGTATTTT

d_call: .
v_call: TRBV20-1
j_call: TRBJ1-2
clone_size: many
cdr3_aa: CSARAGDEPTF
cdr3_nt: TGCAGTGCTAGAGCTGGGGACGAGCCCACCTTC

d_call: TRBD2
v_call: TRBV10-2
j_call: TRBJ2-1
clone_size: .
cdr3_aa: CASSESRLAGQIYNEQFF
cdr3_nt: TGCGCCAGCAGTGAGTCGAGGCTAGCGGGCCAAATCTACAATGAGCAGTTCTTC

d_call: .
v_call: TRBV28
j_call: TRBJ2-5
clone_size: many
cdr3_aa: CASSIYGETQYF
cdr3_nt: TGTGCCAGCAGTATCTACGGGGAGACCCAGTACTTC

d_call: .
v_call: TRBV11-2
j_call: TRBJ2-5
clone_size: once
cdr3_aa: CASSSPTGGGETQYF
cdr3_nt: TGTGCCAGCAGCTCCCCGACCGGGGGTGGAGAGACCCAGTACTTC

d_call: TRBD2
v_call: TRBV14
j_call: TRBJ2-1
clone_size: .
cdr3_aa: CASSQVTSGRVGNEQFF
cdr3_nt: TGTGCCAGCAGCCAAGTGACTAGCGGGAGGGTTGGCAATGAGCAGTTCTTC

d_call: TRBD2
v_call: TRBV29-1
j_call: TRBJ2-3
clone_size: .
cdr3_aa: CSVDSGRASDTQYF
cdr3_nt: TGCAGCGTTGATAGCGGGAGGGCCTCAGATACGCAGTATTTT

d_call: .
v_call: TRBV18
j_call: TRBJ2-5
clone_size: few
cdr3_aa: CASSKDQYQETQYF
cdr3_nt: TGTGCCAGCTCCAAAGACCAGTACCAAGAGACCCAGTACTTC

d_call: .
v_call: TRBV4-1
j_call: TRBJ2-3
clone_size: few
cdr3_aa: CASSQEPRGTDTQYF
cdr3_nt: TGCGCCAGCAGCCAAGAACCCAGGGGCACAGATACGCAGTATTTT

d_call: TRBD2
v_call: TRBV5-5
j_call: TRBJ2-3
clone_size: .
cdr3_aa: CASTLALAGGLTDTQYF
cdr3_nt: TGTGCCAGCACCCTTGCCCTAGCGGGAGGGTTGACAGATACGCAGTATTTT

d_call: .
v_call: TRBV12-3/TRBV12-4
j_call: TRBJ2-7
clone_size: many
cdr3_aa: CASRTGMTYEQYF
cdr3_nt: TGTGCCAGCAGGACGGGGATGACCTACGAGCAGTACTTC

d_call: .
v_call: TRBV6-1
j_call: TRBJ1-3
clone_size: .
cdr3_aa: CASSEPGWGNTIYF
cdr3_nt: TGTGCCAGCAGTGAACCTGGTTGGGGAAACACCATATATTTT

d_call: TRBD2
v_call: TRBV3-1
j_call: TRBJ2-5
clone_size: many
cdr3_aa: CASSLAGEFRETQYF
cdr3_nt: TGTGCCAGCAGCCTTGCGGGAGAGTTTCGAGAGACCCAGTACTTC

d_call: .
v_call: TRBV3-1
j_call: TRBJ2-3
clone_size: few
cdr3_aa: CASSPREGTTQYF
cdr3_nt: TGTGCCAGCAGCCCAAGAGAGGGGACTACGCAGTATTTT

d_call: .
v_call: TRBV10-3
j_call: TRBJ1-1
clone_size: .
cdr3_aa: CAISVRMNIEAFF
cdr3_nt: TGTGCCATCAGTGTGAGGATGAACATTGAAGCTTTCTTT

d_call: TRBD2
v_call: TRBV11-2
j_call: TRBJ2-5
clone_size: many
cdr3_aa: CASRVIGISGGRETQYF
cdr3_nt: TGTGCCAGCAGAGTCATCGGGATAAGCGGGGGCCGGGAGACCCAGTACTTC

d_call: .
v_call: TRBV5-5
j_call: TRBJ2-7
clone_size: many
cdr3_aa: CASSLITGVIYEQYF
cdr3_nt: TGTGCCAGCAGCTTGATAACAGGCGTCATCTACGAGCAGTACTTC

d_call: TRBD2
v_call: TRBV27
j_call: TRBJ2-3
clone_size: many
cdr3_aa: CASSPHGREDTDTQSF
cdr3_nt: TGTGCCAGCAGTCCCCATGGCCGGGAGGACACAGATACTCAGTCTTTT

d_call: .
v_call: TRBV24-1
j_call: TRBJ1-1
clone_size: many
cdr3_aa: CATSVPGNTEAFF
cdr3_nt: TGTGCCACCAGTGTCCCGGGGAACACTGAAGCTTTCTTT

d_call: .
v_call: TRBV4-3
j_call: TRBJ1-1
clone_size: few
cdr3_aa: CASSQDLQGPEAFF
cdr3_nt: TGCGCCAGCAGCCAAGATCTACAGGGCCCTGAAGCTTTCTTT

d_call: .
v_call: TRBV6-2/TRBV6-3
j_call: TRBJ2-7
clone_size: few
cdr3_aa: CASSHWDSLNYEQYF
cdr3_nt: TGTGCCAGCAGTCACTGGGACTCCCTAAACTACGAGCAGTACTTC